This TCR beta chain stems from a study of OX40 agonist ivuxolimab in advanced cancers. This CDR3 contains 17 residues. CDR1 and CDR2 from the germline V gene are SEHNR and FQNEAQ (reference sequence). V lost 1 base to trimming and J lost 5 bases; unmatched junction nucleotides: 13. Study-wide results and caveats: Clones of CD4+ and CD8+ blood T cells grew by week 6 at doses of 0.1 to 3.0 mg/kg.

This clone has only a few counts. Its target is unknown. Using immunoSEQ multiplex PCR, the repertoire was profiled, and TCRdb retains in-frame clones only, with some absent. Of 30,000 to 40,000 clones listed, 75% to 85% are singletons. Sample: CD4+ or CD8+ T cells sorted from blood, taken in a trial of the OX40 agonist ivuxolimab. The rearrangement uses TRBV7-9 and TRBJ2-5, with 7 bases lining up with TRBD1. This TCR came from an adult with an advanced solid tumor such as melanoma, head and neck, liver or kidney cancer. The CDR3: CASSLGRGRGWSETQYF. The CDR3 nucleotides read TGTGCCAGCAGCTTAGGTCGCGGCAGGGGGTGGTCGGAGACCCAGTACTTC.